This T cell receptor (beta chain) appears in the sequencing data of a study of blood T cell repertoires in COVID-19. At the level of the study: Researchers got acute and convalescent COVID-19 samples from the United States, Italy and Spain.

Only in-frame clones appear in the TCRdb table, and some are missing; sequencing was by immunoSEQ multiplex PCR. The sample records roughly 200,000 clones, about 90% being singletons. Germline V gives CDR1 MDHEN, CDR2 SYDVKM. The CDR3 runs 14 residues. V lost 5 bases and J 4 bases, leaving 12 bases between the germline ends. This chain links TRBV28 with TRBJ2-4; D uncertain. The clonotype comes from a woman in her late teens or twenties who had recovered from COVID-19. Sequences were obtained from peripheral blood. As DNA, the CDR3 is TGTGCCAGCAGTCCTCAGGTTGTGAAAAACATTCAGTACTTC. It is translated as CASSPQVVKNIQYF. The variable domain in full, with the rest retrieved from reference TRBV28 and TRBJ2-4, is DVKVTQSSRYLVKRTGEKVFLECVQDMDHENMFWYRQDPGLGLRLIYFSYDVKMKEKGDIPEGYSVSREKKERFSLILESASTNQTSMYLCASSPQVVKNIQYFGAGTRLSVL.